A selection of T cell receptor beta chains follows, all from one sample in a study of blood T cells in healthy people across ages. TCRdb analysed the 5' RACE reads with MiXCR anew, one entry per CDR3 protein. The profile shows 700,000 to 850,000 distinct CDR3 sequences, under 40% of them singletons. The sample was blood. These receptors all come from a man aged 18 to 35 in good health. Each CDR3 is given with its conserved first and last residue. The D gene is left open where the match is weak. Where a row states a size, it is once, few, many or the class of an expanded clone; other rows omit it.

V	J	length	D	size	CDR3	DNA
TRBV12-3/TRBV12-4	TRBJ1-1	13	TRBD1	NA	CASSPDRQGEAFF	TGTGCCAGCAGTCCGGACAGACAGGGTGAAGCTTTCTTT
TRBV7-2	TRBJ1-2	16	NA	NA	CASSLRGRGINYGYTF	TGTGCCAGCAGCTTAAGGGGCAGGGGAATTAACTATGGCTACACCTTC
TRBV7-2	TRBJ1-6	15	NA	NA	CASSLVTAVNSPLHF	TGTGCCAGCAGCTTAGTTACAGCAGTGAATTCACCCCTCCACTTT
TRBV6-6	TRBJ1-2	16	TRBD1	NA	CASSYGGQGGDYGYTF	TGTGCCAGCAGTTACGGCGGACAGGGGGGGGACTATGGCTACACCTTC
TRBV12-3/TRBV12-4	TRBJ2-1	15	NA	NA	CASSAPARRHNEQFF	TGTGCCAGCAGTGCCCCGGCCAGGCGACACAATGAGCAGTTCTTC
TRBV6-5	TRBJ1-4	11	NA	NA	CASSSVGRLFF	TGTGCCAGCAGTTCGGTAGGAAGACTGTTTTTT
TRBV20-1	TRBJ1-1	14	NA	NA	CSAPWAGMNTEAFF	TGCAGTGCCCCCTGGGCGGGGATGAACACTGAAGCTTTCTTT
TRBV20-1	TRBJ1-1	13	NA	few	CSARGGVNTEAFF	TGCAGTGCTAGGGGGGGGGTGAACACTGAAGCTTTCTTT
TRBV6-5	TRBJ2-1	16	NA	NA	CASSYSPGANYNEQFF	TGTGCCAGCAGTTACTCGCCGGGAGCAAACTACAATGAGCAGTTCTTC
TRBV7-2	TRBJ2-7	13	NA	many	CASSFLEGYEQYF	TGTGCCAGCAGCTTTTTAGAAGGGTACGAGCAGTACTTC
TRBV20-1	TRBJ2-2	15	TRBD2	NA	CSARSQRGDSGELFF	TGCAGTGCTAGGAGTCAACGGGGGGACTCCGGGGAGCTGTTTTTT
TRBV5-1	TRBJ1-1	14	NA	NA	CASSRSGRDTEAFF	TGCGCCAGCAGTAGGAGTGGAAGAGACACTGAAGCTTTCTTT